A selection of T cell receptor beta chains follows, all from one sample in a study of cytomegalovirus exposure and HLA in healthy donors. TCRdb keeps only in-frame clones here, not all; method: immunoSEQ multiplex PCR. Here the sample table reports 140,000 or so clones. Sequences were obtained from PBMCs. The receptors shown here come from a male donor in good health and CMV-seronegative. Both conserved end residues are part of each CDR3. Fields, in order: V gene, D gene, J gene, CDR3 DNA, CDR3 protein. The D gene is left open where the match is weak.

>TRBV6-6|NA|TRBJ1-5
TGTGCCAGCAGTTTGGGAGCACCGGGACTCCAGCATTTT
CASSLGAPGLQHF
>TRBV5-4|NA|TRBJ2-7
TGTGCCAGCAGCCCTGCGGACAACCCCTACGAGCAGTACTTC
CASSPADNPYEQYF
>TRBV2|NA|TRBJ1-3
TGTGCCAGCAGTGAAGACAGGAGATCTGGAAACACCATATATTTT
CASSEDRRSGNTIYF
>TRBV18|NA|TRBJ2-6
TGTGCCAGCTCACCTCGCGATATCGGAACAGCTGGGGCCAACGTCCTGACTTTC
CASSPRDIGTAGANVLTF
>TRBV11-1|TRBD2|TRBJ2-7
TGTGCCAGCAGCGCCGGGACTAGCGGGTGGTACGAGCAGTACTTC
CASSAGTSGWYEQYF
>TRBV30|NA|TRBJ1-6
TGTGCCTGGAGTAGCAACAGGGTCCAATCACCCCTCCACTTT
CAWSSNRVQSPLHF
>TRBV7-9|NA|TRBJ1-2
TGTGCCAGCAGCTTTTTAAGGGAGAGGGACTATGGCTACACCTTC
CASSFLRERDYGYTF
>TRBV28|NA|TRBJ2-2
TGTGCCAGCAGCTCGGGGGTGATTAGGGGCGGCGGGAACACCGGGGAGCTGTTTTTT
CASSSGVIRGGGNTGELFF
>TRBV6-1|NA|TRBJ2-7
TGTGCCAGCAGTGCCCACGACAGGTTTGACTACGAGCAGTACTTC
CASSAHDRFDYEQYF
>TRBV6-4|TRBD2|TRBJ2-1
TGTGCCAGCAGTGAAAAGGCTAGCGGGGGTGATGAGCAGTTCTTC
CASSEKASGGDEQFF
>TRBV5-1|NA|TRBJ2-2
TGCGCCAGCAGCCCGAAGATTAGCGGAGTCACCGGGGAGCTGTTTTTT
CASSPKISGVTGELFF
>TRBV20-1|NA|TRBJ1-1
TGCAGTGCTAGAGCGTTGATCGGTTTCTTT
CSARALIGFF
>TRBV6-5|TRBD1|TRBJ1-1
TGTGCCAGCAGGTACAACAGGGGGAACACTGAAGCTTTCTTT
CASRYNRGNTEAFF
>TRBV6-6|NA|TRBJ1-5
TGTGCCAGCAGTACCGGACCCGCCAGGGGTCAGCCCCAGCATTTT
CASSTGPARGQPQHF
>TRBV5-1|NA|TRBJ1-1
TGCGCCAGCAGACCTGCAGGGACACGGAACACTGAAGCTTTCTTT
CASRPAGTRNTEAFF
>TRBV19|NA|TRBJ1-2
TGTGCCAGTAATTCGGTGGCGGACAAGGACAACAATGGCTACACCTTC
CASNSVADKDNNGYTF
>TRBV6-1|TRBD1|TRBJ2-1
TGTGCCAGCAGACCCGGGACAGGGGAGGGCAATGAGCAGTTCTTC
CASRPGTGEGNEQFF
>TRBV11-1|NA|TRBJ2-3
TGTGCCAGCAGAGATCTTGGGCACCCTAGCACAGATACGCAGTATTTT
CASRDLGHPSTDTQYF
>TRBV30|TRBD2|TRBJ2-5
TGTGCCTGGGGCCCGGGACTAGCCCTCGAGACCCAGTACTTC
CAWGPGLALETQYF
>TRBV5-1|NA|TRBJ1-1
TGCGCCAGCAGCTCAAGGACAGAGAACACTGAAGCTTTCTTT
CASSSRTENTEAFF
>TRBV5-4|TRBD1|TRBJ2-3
TGTGCCAGCAGCTCGGGACAGAGCACAGATACGCAGTATTTT
CASSSGQSTDTQYF
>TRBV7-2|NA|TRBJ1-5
TGTGCCAGCACCCCGGGTCCAGCGATATGGCCCCAGCATTTT
CASTPGPAIWPQHF
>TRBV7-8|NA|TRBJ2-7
TGTGCCAGCAGCTTTCGAGACTCCTACGAGCAGTACTTC
CASSFRDSYEQYF
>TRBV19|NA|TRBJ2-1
TGTGCCAGTAGTAAGCGGAATGAGCAGTTCTTC
CASSKRNEQFF
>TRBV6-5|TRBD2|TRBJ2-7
TGTGCCAGCAGTTACTCTGGGACTATGAGCTCCTACGAGCAGTACTTC
CASSYSGTMSSYEQYF
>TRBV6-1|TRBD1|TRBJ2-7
TGTGCCAGCACCCCCGGGACAGGGGGGTCCTACGAGCAGTACTTC
CASTPGTGGSYEQYF
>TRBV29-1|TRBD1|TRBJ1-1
TGCAGCGTTCGACAGGGTAACACTGAAGCTTTCTTT
CSVRQGNTEAFF
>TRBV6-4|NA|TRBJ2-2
TGTGCCAGCAGTGATCCGGGGAGATCGAATAATGAAAGGGAGCTGTTTTTT
CASSDPGRSNNERELFF
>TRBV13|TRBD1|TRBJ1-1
TGTGCCAGCAGCTCCGACAGGGGAAACACTGAAGCTTTCTTT
CASSSDRGNTEAFF
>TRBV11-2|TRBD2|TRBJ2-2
TGTGCCAGCAGCTATACCCCACTAGCGGGGGACAGCACCGGGGAGCTGTTTTTT
CASSYTPLAGDSTGELFF
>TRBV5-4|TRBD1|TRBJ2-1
TGTGCCAGCAGCTTGACAGGGGGCCGCGATGAGCAGTTCTTC
CASSLTGGRDEQFF
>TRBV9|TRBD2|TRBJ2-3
TGTGCCAGCAGCGTAAGCGGGGTCAGCACAGATACGCAGTATTTT
CASSVSGVSTDTQYF
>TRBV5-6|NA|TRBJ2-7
TGTGCCAGCAGCTTGGGTATTGCAGGGCCCTACGAGCAGTACTTC
CASSLGIAGPYEQYF
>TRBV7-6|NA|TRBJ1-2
TGTGCCAGCAGCTCCGAGCCCTATGGCTACACCTTC
CASSSEPYGYTF
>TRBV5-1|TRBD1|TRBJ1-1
TGCGCCAGCAGCTTGTGGGGCCAGGGGGGTGCTGAAGCTTTCTTT
CASSLWGQGGAEAFF
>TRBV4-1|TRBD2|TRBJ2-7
TGCGCCAGCAGCCAAGATCTGGCTAGCGGGAGGGACGAGCAGTACTTC
CASSQDLASGRDEQYF
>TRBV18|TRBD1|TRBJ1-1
TGTGCCAGCTCACCGGCAGGGGGCTGGATGGGGACTGAAGCTTTCTTT
CASSPAGGWMGTEAFF
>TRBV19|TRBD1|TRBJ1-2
TGTGCCAGTAGTGTGCAGGGGGCGCAAGTCTATGGCTACACCTTC
CASSVQGAQVYGYTF
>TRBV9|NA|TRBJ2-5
TGTGCCAGCAGCGCCCCGGGAAGAGGGGTGAGGGGGAACCAAGAGACCCAGTACTTC
CASSAPGRGVRGNQETQYF
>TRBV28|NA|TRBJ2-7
TGTGCCAGCAGTTTTGTAGACTACGAGCAGTACTTC
CASSFVDYEQYF